The 14 T cell receptor beta chains below come from one sample, sequenced in a study of T cells expressing NK-cell markers. From the 5' RACE reads, TCRdb lists one entry per CDR3 protein and no DNA. This sample's clone table lists 300,000 or so distinct CDR3 sequences. The specimen sequenced was blood T cells: a sorted CD56 or NKG2C T cell subset, CD4+ or CD8+ T cells, or bulk PBMC T cells (not recorded which). These receptors all come from a woman between 18 and 69 years old in good health.

The chain couples TRBV20-1 to TRBJ2-1; TCRdb selects TRBD2, and the lack of DNA leaves this call unchecked. Germline values: CDR1 DFQATT, CDR2 SNEGSKA (reference sequence). This CDR3 has 14 amino acids. The CDR3 sequence is CSARGSGRDNEQFF.

The chain employs TRBV12-3 or TRBV12-4 and TRBJ1-5; TCRdb's assignment of TRBD1 cannot be checked, as there is no DNA. This CDR3 comprises 13 residues. The CDR3 sequence: CASRTQENQPQHF.

J is TRBJ2-7 and V is TRBV28. The CDR3 is 12 residues long. Germline CDR1 is MDHEN and CDR2 is SYDVKM. CDR3 residues: CASSKPTYEQYF.

The J gene is TRBJ2-1, the V gene TRBV20-1; absent DNA, TCRdb's TRBD2 call cannot be checked. Germline V gives CDR1 DFQATT, CDR2 SNEGSKA (reference sequence). This CDR3 region has 12 residues. The CDR3: CSAQTSIGEQFF.

The V call is TRBV6-2 or TRBV6-3, the J call TRBJ2-2; TCRdb's D call, TRBD2, is unchecked because there is no DNA. CDR1 MNHEY and CDR2 SVGEGT come from the germline V gene. The CDR3 has 16 amino acids. This CDR3 reads CASSYSTLAGTGELFF.

J is TRBJ1-1 and V is TRBV7-2. This CDR3 has 13 residues. Germline V gene lookup returns CDR1 SGHTA and CDR2 FQGNSA. CDR3 sequence reads: CASSGRPATEAFF.

The chain couples TRBV12-3 or TRBV12-4 to TRBJ2-3; TCRdb outputs TRBD2, but without DNA this stays unchecked. The length of the CDR3 is 12 residues. The CDR3 spells CASSLRAASEYF.

The CDR3 spells CASNSGRALYEQYF. V and J are TRBV7-2 and TRBJ2-7; TCRdb indicates TRBD2, and absent DNA this call remains unverified. This CDR3 has 14 residues. CDR1 SGHTA and CDR2 FQGNSA come from the germline V gene.

The chain is built from TRBV18 and TRBJ2-5; TCRdb returns TRBD2, unconfirmable since there is no DNA. Germline V gene lookup returns CDR1 KGHSH and CDR2 LQKENI. The CDR3 totals 16 residues. The CDR3 loop reads CASSPPPSGREETQYF.

The chain recombines TRBV15 with TRBJ1-1; TCRdb selects TRBD1, and the lack of DNA leaves this call unchecked. This CDR3 contains 14 residues. Germline CDR1 is LNHNV and CDR2 is YYDKDF (reference sequence). The CDR3 is CATSRVGQATEAFF. The full variable domain, rest sourced from reference TRBV15 and TRBJ1-1, is DAMVIQNPRYQVTQFGKPVTLSCSQTLNHNVMYWYQQKSSQAPKLLFHYYDKDFNNEADTPDNFQSRRPNTSFCFLDIRSPGLGDTAMYLCATSRVGQATEAFFGQGTRLTVV.

J is TRBJ2-1 and V is TRBV24-1; absent DNA, TCRdb's TRBD2 call cannot be checked. CDR1 and CDR2 (germline): KGHDR, SFDVKD. The CDR3 runs to 17 residues. The CDR3 here is CATSDSQTSGGYNEQFF.

This chain uses TRBV19 with TRBJ2-3; with no DNA, the TCRdb D assignment of TRBD2 cannot be verified. CDR1 LNHDA and CDR2 SQIVND come from the germline V gene (reference sequence). CDR3 length: 14 amino acids. CDR3 sequence: CASSVSGASDAQYF.

This sequence joins TRBV7-2 and TRBJ2-3; TCRdb gives TRBD1 as the D gene, but with no DNA this cannot be confirmed. The length of the CDR3 is 17 residues. Germline loops: CDR1 SGHTA, CDR2 FQGNSA. CDR3 protein: CASSYRSGTGGTDTQYF. Variable domain in full (rest from reference TRBV7-2 and TRBJ2-3): GAGVSQSPSNKVTEKGKDVELRCDPISGHTALYWYRQSLGQGLEFLIYFQGNSAPDKSGLPSDRFSAERTGGSVSTLTIQRTQQEDSAVYLCASSYRSGTGGTDTQYFGPGTRLTVL.

This chain joins TRBV6-1 and TRBJ2-7; TCRdb lists TRBD1, though no DNA is available to test this call. Germline CDR1 MNHNS, CDR2 SASEGT. The CDR3 is 15 residues long. CDR3: CASSPVTPKESEQYF.